This record covers a single TCR beta chain. Its antigen is currently unknown. The entry originates in a study of B cell selection in AIRE deficiency. Study-wide results and limits: About 30.6% of healthy-shared Treg sequences were found among patient Tconv cells.

Profiling relied on immunoSEQ multiplex PCR, and the TCRdb table lists in-frame clones only, not all of them. The sample lists 20,000 to 30,000 clones, roughly 96% occurring once. Sorting defined conventional CD4 T cells as CD4+CD127+. The CDR3 contains 15 residues. CDR1 MNHEY and CDR2 SVGAGI come from the germline V gene. Trimming removed 2 bases from V and 5 bases from J, with 16 bases in between. Sequencing input: conventional CD4+ T cells sorted from PBMCs. The TCR was taken from a human donor with AIRE deficiency. The chain is built from TRBV6-5 and TRBJ2-7; TRBD1 is a possible D gene (5 bases). The CDR3: CASSYHEARVNEQYF. The DNA of the CDR3 is TGTGCCAGCAGTTACCATGAAGCCAGGGTTAACGAGCAGTACTTC.